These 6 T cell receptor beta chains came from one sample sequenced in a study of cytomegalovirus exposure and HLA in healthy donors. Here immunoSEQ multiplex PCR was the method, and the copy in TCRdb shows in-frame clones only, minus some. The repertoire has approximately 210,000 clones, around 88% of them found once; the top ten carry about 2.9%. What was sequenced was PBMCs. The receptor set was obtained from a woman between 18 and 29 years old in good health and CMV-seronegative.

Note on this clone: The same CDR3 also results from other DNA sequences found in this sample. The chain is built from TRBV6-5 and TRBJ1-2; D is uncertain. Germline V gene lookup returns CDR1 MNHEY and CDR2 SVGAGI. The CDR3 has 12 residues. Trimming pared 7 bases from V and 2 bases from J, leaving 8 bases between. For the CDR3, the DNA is TGTGCCAGCATGACAAGCAACTATGGCTACACCTTC. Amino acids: CASMTSNYGYTF.

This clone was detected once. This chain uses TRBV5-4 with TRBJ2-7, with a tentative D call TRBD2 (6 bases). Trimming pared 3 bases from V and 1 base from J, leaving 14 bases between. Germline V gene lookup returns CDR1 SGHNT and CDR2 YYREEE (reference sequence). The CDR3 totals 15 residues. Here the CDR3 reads CASSWGTLTSYEQYF. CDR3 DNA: TGTGCCAGCAGCTGGGGGACTTTAACTTCCTACGAGCAGTACTTC.

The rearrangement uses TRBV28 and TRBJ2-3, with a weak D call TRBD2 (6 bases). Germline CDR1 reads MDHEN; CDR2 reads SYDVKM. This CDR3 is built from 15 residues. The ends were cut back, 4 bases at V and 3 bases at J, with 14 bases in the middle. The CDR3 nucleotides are TGTGCCAGCAGTTCGGGCGGGAAGGGAACAGATACGCAGTATTTT. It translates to CASSSGGKGTDTQYF. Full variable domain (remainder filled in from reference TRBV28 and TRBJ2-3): DVKVTQSSRYLVKRTGEKVFLECVQDMDHENMFWYRQDPGLGLRLIYFSYDVKMKEKGDIPEGYSVSREKKERFSLILESASTNQTSMYLCASSSGGKGTDTQYFGPGTRLTVL.

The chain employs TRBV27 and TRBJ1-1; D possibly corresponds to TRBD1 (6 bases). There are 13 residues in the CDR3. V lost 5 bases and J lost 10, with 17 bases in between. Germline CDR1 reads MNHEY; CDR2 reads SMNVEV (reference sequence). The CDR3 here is CASSPRGILAAFF. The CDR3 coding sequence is TGTGCCAGCAGTCCCAGGGGAATACTTGCAGCTTTCTTT.

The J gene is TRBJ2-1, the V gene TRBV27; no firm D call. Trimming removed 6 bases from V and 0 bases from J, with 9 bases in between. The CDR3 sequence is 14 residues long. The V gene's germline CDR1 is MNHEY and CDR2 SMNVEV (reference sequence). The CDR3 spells CASRDLSSYNEQFF. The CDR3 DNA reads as TGTGCCAGCAGAGACTTAAGCTCCTACAATGAGCAGTTCTTC.

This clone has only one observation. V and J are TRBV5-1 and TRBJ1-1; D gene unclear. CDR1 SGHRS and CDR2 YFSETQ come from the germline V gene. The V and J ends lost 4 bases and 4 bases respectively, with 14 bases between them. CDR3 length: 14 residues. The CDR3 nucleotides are TGCGCCAGCAGCCCCAGAGACATTGCCACTGAAGCTTTCTTT. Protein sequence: CASSPRDIATEAFF.